These 7 T cell receptor beta chains originate from one sample sequenced in a study of cytomegalovirus exposure and HLA in healthy donors. 60 Vbeta and 13 Jbeta primers were used in PCR. Data came from immunoSEQ multiplex PCR; TCRdb stores just in-frame clones and leaves some out. The sample has approximately 120,000 clones, around four fifths seen once; the top ten hold about 3.9%. The material sequenced was PBMCs. Every receptor here comes from a middle-aged woman in good health and CMV-seropositive.

In this sample, this clone turned up a few times. V gene TRBV5-4 combines with J gene TRBJ1-2; TRBD1 matches at 8 bases. This CDR3 has 15 residues. The germline V gene has CDR1 SGHNT and CDR2 YYREEE (reference sequence). The junction had 3 bases not matched to a gene; V was cut back by 0 bases and J by 2 bases. Here the CDR3 reads CASSLEGQGNYGYTF. The CDR3 DNA reads as TGTGCCAGCAGCTTGGAAGGACAGGGAAACTATGGCTACACCTTC.

This clone has a single count. The gene calls are TRBV10-3 and TRBJ1-4, with D possibly being TRBD1 (5 bases). The CDR3 is made up of 19 amino acids. V dropped 0 bases and J dropped 0 bases, with 17 bases sitting between them. Germline CDR1 ENHRY, CDR2 SYGVKD. The CDR3 coding sequence is TGTGCCATCAGTGAGTCGGCAGGAGGCTGGGGGGCAACTAATGAAAAACTGTTTTTT. It is translated as CAISESAGGWGATNEKLFF.

The chain links TRBV28 to TRBJ2-7; D is possibly TRBD2 (6 bases). This CDR3 is 12 amino acids long. Germline V gene lookup returns CDR1 MDHEN and CDR2 SYDVKM. V lost 6 bases and J lost 7, with 13 bases in between. The CDR3 sequence is CASRELEGEQYF. The CDR3, as DNA: TGTGCCAGCAGGGAGTTGGAGGGGGAGCAGTACTTC.

V gene TRBV7-2 combines with J gene TRBJ1-2; 7 nucleotides match TRBD1. The V and J ends lost 5 bases and 1 base, in that order; junction bases with no gene match: 13. Germline V gene sequence: CDR1 SGHTA, CDR2 FQGNSA. This CDR3 is 17 amino acids long. CDR3 DNA: TGTGCCAGCAGCGCTCTAGTTTGGGACAGCTATAACTATGGCTACACCTTC. Encoded protein: CASSALVWDSYNYGYTF.

This chain links TRBV10-3 with TRBJ2-7; 10 bases fit TRBD2. The CDR3 spans 16 residues. The V segment lost 11 bases and the J segment 1 base; nucleotides outside the gene matches: 14. Germline V gene data show CDR1 as ENHRY and CDR2 as SYGVKD. The CDR3 DNA reads as TGTGCCTCCAGGGGGCCAGCTAGCGGGGGATCCTACGAGCAGTACTTC. This codes for CASRGPASGGSYEQYF.

The chain uses TRBV6-5 and TRBJ2-1, with D perhaps matching TRBD2 (6 bases). V was clipped by 6 bases and J by 0 bases, with 12 bases between them. The CDR3 has 15 amino acids. CDR1 is MNHEY, CDR2 SVGAGI, per germline. The CDR3 nucleotides are TGTGCCAGCAGCTCCTCCGGGAGCTCCTACAATGAGCAGTTCTTC. Protein: CASSSSGSSYNEQFF.

The CDR3 DNA is TGCGCCAGCAGCCAAGAGACTACCATCCAGTTCTTC. Protein sequence: CASSQETTIQFF. The chain combines TRBV4-1 with TRBJ2-1; D perhaps matches TRBD2 (5 bases). The CDR3 is 12 amino acids. V shed 0 bases and J shed 13 bases, with 10 bases lying between them. CDR1 MGHRA and CDR2 YSYEKL come from the germline V gene.